This T cell receptor beta chain was identified in a study of T cell responses to AZD1222 COVID-19 vaccine. Study-level points and caveats: Spike-spanning, vaccine-associated CD4 TCRs were dominant at 160-218 and 743-854.

Investigators merged groups given second doses at roughly 4 or roughly 12 weeks. Some clones are missing from TCRdb's copy, which holds only in-frame ones; the method was immunoSEQ multiplex PCR. The sample yields some 110,000 clones, about 90% seen once. Of note for this clone: Its target is not known.

The input for sequencing was peripheral blood, taken 28 days after the second AZD1222 dose. The source of this sequence is an adult who received the AZD1222 COVID-19 vaccine.

CDR3 coding DNA: TGTGCCAGCAGTTTATGGTGGGGGCGCGGACAGAATTCACCCCTCCACTTT. Encoded protein: CASSLWWGRGQNSPLHF. V and J are TRBV27 and TRBJ1-6; TRBD1 is a possible D gene (6 bases). The ends were cut back, 1 base at V and 7 bases at J, with 17 bases in the middle. Germline V gene sequence: CDR1 MNHEY, CDR2 SMNVEV (reference sequence). This CDR3 spans 17 amino acids.